This record looks at one T cell receptor (beta chain) sequence and its context. Its antigen is not known. This specimen belongs to a study of cytomegalovirus exposure and HLA in healthy donors. Findings and caveats of the study: Reports described diagnosis of cytomegalovirus status by the classifier as highly specific and sensitive. The study found most TCR sequences rare, yet found some public TCRs in many donors. Specific recognition of CMV antigens was confirmed in vitro for a few chains (all CMV-associated). Listed as cytomegalovirus-associated were 164 TCR beta chains.

V gave up 6 bases and J gave up 4 bases, with 13 bases separating them. From germline, CDR1 is MNHEY and CDR2 SMNVEV (reference sequence). CDR3 size: 15 residues. The method was immunoSEQ multiplex PCR; TCRdb's version includes in-frame clones alone and lacks a portion of them. The sample lists about 140,000 clones, around nine tenths occurring once. The V gene is TRBV27, the J gene TRBJ2-6; D may be TRBD2 (6 bases). The sample consisted of PBMCs. This receptor was identified in a woman in her late teens or twenties in good health and CMV-seropositive. The CDR3 here is CASSPGLGGANVLTF. The CDR3 DNA sequence: TGTGCCAGCAGCCCGGGACTTGGGGGGGCCAACGTCCTGACTTTC.